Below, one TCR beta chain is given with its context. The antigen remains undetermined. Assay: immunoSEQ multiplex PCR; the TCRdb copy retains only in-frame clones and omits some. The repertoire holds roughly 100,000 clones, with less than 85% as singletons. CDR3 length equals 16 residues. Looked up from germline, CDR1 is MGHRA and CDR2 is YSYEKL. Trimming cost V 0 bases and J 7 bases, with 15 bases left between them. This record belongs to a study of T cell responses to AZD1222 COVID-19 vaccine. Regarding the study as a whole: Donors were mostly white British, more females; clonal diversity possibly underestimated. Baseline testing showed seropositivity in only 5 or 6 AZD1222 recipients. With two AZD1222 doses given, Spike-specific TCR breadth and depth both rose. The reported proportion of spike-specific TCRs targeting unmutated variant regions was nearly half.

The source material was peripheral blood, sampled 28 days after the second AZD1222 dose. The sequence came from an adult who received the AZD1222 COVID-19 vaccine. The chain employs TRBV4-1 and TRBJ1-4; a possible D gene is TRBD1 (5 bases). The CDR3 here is CASSQDRRGYSEKLFF. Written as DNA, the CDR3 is TGCGCCAGCAGCCAAGACCGACGGGGGTACAGTGAAAAACTGTTTTTT.